This is a list of T cell receptor beta chains from one sample in a study of blood T cell repertoires in COVID-19. Data came from immunoSEQ multiplex PCR; TCRdb stores just in-frame clones and leaves some out. Of approximately 400,000 clones in the sample, 70% to 90% were seen once. Sequenced sample: peripheral blood. These receptors were collected from a woman in her fifties or sixties with COVID-19, enrolled during active disease. Each CDR3 is given with its conserved first and last residue. A D gene is named only where the DNA matches it firmly.

>TRBJ1-2|16|NA|TRBV5-6
CASSEKNPGGAGGYTF
>TRBJ2-5|16|TRBD2|TRBV5-1
CASSSMSRGGKETQYF
>TRBJ1-3|21|TRBD1|TRBV11-3
CASSLEVWGQGPFRSGNTIYF
>TRBJ1-2|15|NA|TRBV9
CASSVVAGVGYGYTF
>TRBJ1-4|14|NA|TRBV12-5
CASGSGVTNEKLFF
>TRBJ1-1|15|NA|TRBV19
CASSIDGVGSTEAFF
>TRBJ1-1|13|NA|TRBV5-1
CASRQENVVEAFF
>TRBJ1-6|16|NA|TRBV27
CASSFGGNSYNSPLHF
>TRBJ1-1|15|TRBD1|TRBV5-1
CASRISGQGLYEAFF
>TRBJ2-1|14|NA|TRBV7-9
CASSLRLGGNEQFF
>TRBJ2-5|12|TRBD1|TRBV2
CASRGQGATQYF
>TRBJ1-5|16|TRBD1|TRBV19
CASKKGDRGWNQPQHF
>TRBJ1-1|14|NA|TRBV5-1
CASSLADSKTEAFF
>TRBJ1-1|11|NA|TRBV6-5
CASSTNTEAFF
>TRBJ1-6|12|TRBD1|TRBV30
CAWRTGDSPLHF
>TRBJ2-5|14|NA|TRBV28
CASSLGGRQETQYF
>TRBJ2-7|16|TRBD2|TRBV11-2
CASSLGRTSSLREQYF
>TRBJ2-7|16|NA|TRBV6-1
CASSDRGRGTHYEQYF
>TRBJ2-3|16|TRBD2|TRBV3-1/TRBV3-2
CASSQGTSGSTDTQYF
>TRBJ1-1|16|NA|TRBV19
CASSIAQGFMNTEAFF
>TRBJ1-2|13|NA|TRBV28
CASTIASGYGYTF
>TRBJ2-3|13|NA|TRBV5-1
CASSSWTTDTQYF
>TRBJ1-2|15|TRBD1|TRBV9
CASSPHRGLGYGYTF
>TRBJ1-6|15|NA|TRBV5-5
CASSWGGQGSWPLHF
>TRBJ1-1|13|NA|TRBV12-3/TRBV12-4
CASSFSGNTEAFF
>TRBJ1-1|13|NA|TRBV12-3/TRBV12-4
CASLDRLNTEAFF
>TRBJ1-1|13|NA|TRBV5-5
CASKYGGAERAFF
>TRBJ1-3|14|NA|TRBV12-5
CASGPRTAGNTIYF
>TRBJ2-1|15|TRBD2|TRBV28
CASSLAGGVKNEQFF
>TRBJ2-7|15|TRBD1|TRBV10-3
CAISVGGDRGEEQYF
>TRBJ1-2|15|TRBD1|TRBV18
CASSPLATQGDGYTF
>TRBJ1-5|14|NA|TRBV19
CASSPVRGGQPQHF
>TRBJ1-2|11|TRBD1|TRBV29-1
CSVGVGGTAFF
>TRBJ1-5|13|NA|TRBV7-9
CASSLAADLAQHF
>TRBJ1-1|15|NA|TRBV6-2/TRBV6-3
CASSYSWGGGTEAFF
>TRBJ2-3|15|NA|TRBV3-1/TRBV3-2
CASSQDTRSADTQYF
>TRBJ2-2|16|TRBD1|TRBV6-1
CASSELWTGAVGELFF
>TRBJ1-2|14|TRBD1|TRBV19
CASSSRDSSRGYTF
>TRBJ1-1|14|TRBD1|TRBV5-1
CASSWTGGNTEAFF
>TRBJ2-7|14|NA|TRBV2
CASAGVWSSYEQYF
>TRBJ1-6|14|NA|TRBV27
CASSLGPGGQPLHF
>TRBJ2-4|12|NA|TRBV7-9
CAVGGAKNIQYF
>TRBJ1-2|14|TRBD1|TRBV29-1
CSVVQDRVVRGYTF
>TRBJ1-2|15|NA|TRBV7-3
CASSLTGTGDYGYTF
>TRBJ1-1|13|NA|TRBV7-9
CASSVTANTEAFF